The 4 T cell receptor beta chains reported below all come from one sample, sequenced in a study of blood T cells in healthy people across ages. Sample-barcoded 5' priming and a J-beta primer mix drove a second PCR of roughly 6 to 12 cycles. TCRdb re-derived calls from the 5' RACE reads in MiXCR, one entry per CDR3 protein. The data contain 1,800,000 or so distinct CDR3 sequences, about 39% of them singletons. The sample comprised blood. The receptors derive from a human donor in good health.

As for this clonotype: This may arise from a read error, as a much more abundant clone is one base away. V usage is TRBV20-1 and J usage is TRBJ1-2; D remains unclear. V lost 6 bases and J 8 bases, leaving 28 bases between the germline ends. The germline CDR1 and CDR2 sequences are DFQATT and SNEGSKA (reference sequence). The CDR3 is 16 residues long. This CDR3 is CSAIDPLTAVREGYTF. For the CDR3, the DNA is TGCAGTGCCATAGACCCCTTGACTGCGGTACGTGAGGGCTACACCTTC.

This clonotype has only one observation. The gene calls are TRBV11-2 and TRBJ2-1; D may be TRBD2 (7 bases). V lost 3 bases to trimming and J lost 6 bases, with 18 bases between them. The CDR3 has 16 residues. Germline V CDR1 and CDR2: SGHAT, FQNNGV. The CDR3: CASSFIPQRGGNEQFF. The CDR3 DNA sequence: TGTGCCAGCAGCTTTATCCCGCAGAGGGGGGGCAATGAGCAGTTCTTC.

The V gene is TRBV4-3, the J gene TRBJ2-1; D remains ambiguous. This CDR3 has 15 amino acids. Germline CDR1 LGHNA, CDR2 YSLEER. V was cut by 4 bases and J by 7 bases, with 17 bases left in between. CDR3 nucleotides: TGCGCCAGCAGCCCGCTCGGTCCCCGAAGGAATGAGCAGTTCTTC. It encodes CASSPLGPRRNEQFF.

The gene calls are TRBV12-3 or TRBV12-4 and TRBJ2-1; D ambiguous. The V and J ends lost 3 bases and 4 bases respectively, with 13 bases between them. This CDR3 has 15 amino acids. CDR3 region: CASSFSEIRYNEQFF. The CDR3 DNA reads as TGTGCCAGCAGTTTCTCGGAGATAAGGTACAATGAGCAGTTCTTC.